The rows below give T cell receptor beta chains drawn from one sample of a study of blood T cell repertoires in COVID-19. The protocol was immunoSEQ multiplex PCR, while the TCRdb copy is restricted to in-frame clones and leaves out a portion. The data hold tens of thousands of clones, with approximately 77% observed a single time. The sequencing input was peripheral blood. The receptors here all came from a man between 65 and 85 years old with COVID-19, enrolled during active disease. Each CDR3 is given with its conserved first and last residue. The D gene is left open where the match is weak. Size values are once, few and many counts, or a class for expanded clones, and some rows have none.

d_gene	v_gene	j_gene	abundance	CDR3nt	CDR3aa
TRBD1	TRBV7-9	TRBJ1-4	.	TGTGCCAGCAGCCTTGGGACAGGGAATGAAAAACTGTTTTTT	CASSLGTGNEKLFF
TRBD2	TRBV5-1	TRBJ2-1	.	TGCGCCAGCATGCTAGCGGGAGTGGGGTTTGAGCAGTTCTTC	CASMLAGVGFEQFF
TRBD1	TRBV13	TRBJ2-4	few	TGTGCCAGCAGCTACGGACAGGGGGTGTTCTACTTC	CASSYGQGVFYF
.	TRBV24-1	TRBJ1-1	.	TGTGCCACCAGTGATTTCCAGGGCGCTGAAGCTTTCTTT	CATSDFQGAEAFF
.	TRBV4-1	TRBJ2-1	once	TGCGCCAGCAGCCGAAGATGGGAGGAGGAGGGCTTGGCCAATGAGCAGTTCTTC	CASSRRWEEEGLANEQFF
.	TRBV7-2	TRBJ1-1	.	TGTGCCAGCAGCTTATTGGGAGAAAACACTGAAGCTTTCTTT	CASSLLGENTEAFF
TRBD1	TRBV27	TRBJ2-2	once	TGTGCCAGCAGGACAGGGGGCCACGGGGAGCTGTTTTTT	CASRTGGHGELFF
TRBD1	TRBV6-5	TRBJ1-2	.	TGTGCCAGCAGGAGGGGACAGGCTGGGGGAGGCTACACCTTC	CASRRGQAGGGYTF
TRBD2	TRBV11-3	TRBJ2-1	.	TGTGCCAGCAGCTTAGAGGGGGGGGAGTACAATGAGCAGTTCTTC	CASSLEGGEYNEQFF
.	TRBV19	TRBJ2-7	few	TGTGCCAGATGTAAACAGGGATCCCCGAGGCCCGAGCAGTACTTC	CARCKQGSPRPEQYF
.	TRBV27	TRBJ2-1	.	TGTGCCAGCAGTTACCAAGAGAATGAGCAGTTCTTC	CASSYQENEQFF